A single sample gave rise to the 32 T cell receptor beta chains below, sequenced in a study of vaccination effects on CD4 cells after COVID-19. Which antigens these TCRs recognize remains unknown. The assay was immunoSEQ multiplex PCR, and TCRdb's table has in-frame clones only and misses some. The table includes 70,000 or so clones, 65% to 75% detected once. Prior to sequencing, the ViraFEST assay stimulated PBMC with viral peptide pools, which expanded the antigen-specific CD4+ T cells. At the end of 9 to 11 days of culture, CD4+ T cells were isolated. This person caught SARS-CoV-2 sometime from March to December 2020, and PCR testing confirmed the infection. Sequenced here: CD4+ T cells from PBMCs cultured with HIV peptides, sampled before COVID-19 vaccination. The sample's subset: HIV-1 Nef peptide pool negative control/reference culture. The receptors shown here come from a human donor who had a prior SARS-CoV-2 infection.

This clone has more than one count but fewer than ten. This chain connects TRBV5-4 to TRBJ2-1; D may be TRBD1 (5 bases). The germline V and J ends were trimmed by 4 bases and 1 base, with 9 bases remaining between them. The V gene's germline CDR1 is SGHNT and CDR2 YYREEE (reference sequence). The CDR3 consists of 14 residues. CDR3 amino acids: CASSGQGSYNEQFF. DNA for the CDR3: TGTGCCAGCAGCGGGCAGGGATCCTACAATGAGCAGTTCTTC.

This clone is termed medium-sized. The gene calls are TRBV15 and TRBJ1-4; weak D call: TRBD1 (5 bases). This CDR3 spans 16 amino acids. V lost 1 base to trimming and J lost 7 bases, with 16 bases between them. Germline CDR1 and CDR2: LNHNV and YYDKDF (reference sequence). CDR3 sequence reads: CATSRGLAGRAEKLFF. As DNA, the CDR3 is TGTGCCACCAGCAGAGGTCTTGCGGGGCGTGCTGAAAAACTGTTTTTT.

The gene calls are TRBV12-3 or TRBV12-4 and TRBJ1-2; D uncertain. This CDR3 region has 12 residues. Trimming took off 6 bases at V and 2 bases at J, with 7 bases between the two ends. CDR3 bases: TGTGCCAGCAGCATGGACAACTATGGCTACACCTTC. Translating gives CASSMDNYGYTF.

This chain links TRBV24-1 with TRBJ2-7; possibly TRBD1 for D (5 bases). V dropped 5 bases and J dropped 6 bases, with 10 bases sitting between them. Germline V lookup: CDR1 KGHDR, CDR2 SFDVKD. CDR3 length: 12 amino acids. CDR3 loop: CATSAKGREQYF. The CDR3 coding sequence is TGTGCCACCAGTGCCAAGGGGCGCGAGCAGTACTTC.

The V call is TRBV7-8, the J call TRBJ1-1, with D possibly matching TRBD1 (6 bases). The CDR3 is 18 amino acids. Germline CDR1 is SGHVS and CDR2 is FQNEAQ. Trimming removed 0 bases from V and 1 base from J, with 18 bases in between. The CDR3: CASSLAGGSGTPNTEAFF. As DNA, the CDR3 is TGTGCCAGCAGCTTAGCGGGGGGCTCCGGGACGCCGAACACTGAAGCTTTCTTT.

The CDR3 loop reads CASGLGQGGDTQYF. The CDR3 DNA is TGTGCTAGTGGTTTGGGACAGGGGGGAGATACGCAGTATTTT. The chain uses TRBV12-5 and TRBJ2-3; 9 bases map to TRBD1. Germline V CDR1 and CDR2: LGHNT, FRNRAP. V shed 1 base and J 5 bases; nucleotides not matched to a gene: 1. The CDR3 runs 14 residues.

CDR3 nucleotide sequence: TGTGCCTGGAGTGGGCAGGCACCTCAGCCCCAGCATTTT. It is translated as CAWSGQAPQPQHF. This chain links TRBV30 with TRBJ1-5; no reliable D call. V lost 1 base, J lost 6 bases, and 10 bases lay in between. This CDR3 has 13 residues. CDR1 is GTSNPN, CDR2 SVGIG, per germline (reference sequence). Complete variable domain (other parts from reference TRBV30 and TRBJ1-5): SQTIHQWPATLVQPVGSPLSLECTVEGTSNPNLYWYRQAAGRGLQLLFYSVGIGQISSEVPQNLSASRPQDRQFILSSKKLLLSDSGFYLCAWSGQAPQPQHFGDGTRLSIL.

The rearrangement joins TRBV3-1 (or the pseudogene TRBV3-2) to TRBJ1-1; unclear D gene. Trimming cost V 1 base and J 9 bases, with 9 bases left between them. Germline assignment: CDR1 LGHDT and CDR2 YNNKEL (reference sequence). There are 12 residues in the CDR3. CDR3 amino acids: CASSQGTRQAFF. CDR3 DNA sequence: TGTGCCAGCAGCCAAGGGACCAGACAAGCTTTCTTT.

The rearrangement uses TRBV16 and TRBJ1-1; D remains unclear. Germline CDR1 and CDR2: KGHSY and FQNENV. CDR3 size: 14 residues. Between the trimmed V and J ends, which lost 7 bases and 0 bases, there was a span of 12 bases. CDR3 nucleotides: TGTGCCAGCACCGGATTTCAGGTGAACACTGAAGCTTTCTTT. Protein sequence: CASTGFQVNTEAFF. Supplemented by reference TRBV16 and TRBJ1-1, the full variable domain reads GEEVAQTPKHLVRGEGQKAKLYCAPIKGHSYVFWYQQVLKNEFKFLISFQNENVFDETGMPKERFSAKCLPNSPCSLEIQATKLEDSAVYFCASTGFQVNTEAFFGQGTRLTVV.

V is TRBV12-5 and J is TRBJ1-2, with D unclear. This CDR3 is 15 amino acids long. From germline, CDR1 is LGHNT and CDR2 FRNRAP. V was shortened by 0 bases and J by 5 bases, with 13 bases between the two germline ends. The CDR3 sequence is CASGLVRLSGYGYTF. In DNA, the CDR3 is TGTGCTAGTGGTTTGGTACGGCTAAGTGGTTATGGCTACACCTTC.

The chain is built from TRBV5-1 and TRBJ2-3; D uncertain. In germline, CDR1 is SGHRS, CDR2 YFSETQ. Between the trimmed V and J ends, which lost 0 bases and 2 bases, there was a span of 13 bases. The CDR3 totals 16 residues. Here the CDR3 reads CASSLDERTNTDTQYF. The CDR3 nucleotides read TGCGCCAGCAGCTTGGACGAGCGAACCAACACAGATACGCAGTATTTT.

The chain carries TRBV5-1 and TRBJ2-6; D gene uncertain. The CDR3 covers 16 residues. Per the germline V gene, CDR1 is SGHRS and CDR2 is YFSETQ. With 0 bases removed from V and 2 bases from J, the gap between germline ends came to 9 bases. CDR3 protein: CASSLDGPAGANVLTF. As DNA, the CDR3 is TGCGCCAGCAGCTTGGACGGACCGGCTGGGGCCAACGTCCTGACTTTC.

This clone was recorded once. The rearrangement links TRBV30 to TRBJ1-1, with unresolved D. This CDR3 region has 12 residues. The V end was cut by 8 bases, the J end by 1 base, with 11 bases between. The germline gives CDR1 GTSNPN, CDR2 SVGIG (reference sequence). The CDR3 coding sequence is TGTGCCAGCGGAAGAGAGAACACTGAAGCTTTCTTT. It yields the protein CASGRENTEAFF.

The chain has TRBV9 and TRBJ2-7; no clear D gene. This CDR3 is built from 14 residues. Germline V lookup: CDR1 SGDLS, CDR2 YYNGEE. V shed 1 base and J shed 5 bases, with 13 bases lying between them. This CDR3 reads CASSVTPSSNEQYF. CDR3 bases: TGTGCCAGCAGCGTAACCCCGTCTTCCAACGAGCAGTACTTC.

V is TRBV5-1 and J is TRBJ1-2, with D possibly matching TRBD1 (6 bases). The CDR3 spans 13 residues. V lost 5 bases and J lost 2, with 10 bases in between. CDR1 and CDR2 from the germline V gene are SGHRS and YFSETQ. CDR3 sequence (DNA): TGCGCCAGCAGACGGGACACCAACTATGGCTACACCTTC. This gives the protein CASRRDTNYGYTF.

The chain combines TRBV6-1 with TRBJ2-1, with D unclear. V was cut by 3 bases and J by 0 bases, with 9 bases left in between. This CDR3 has 15 amino acids. Germline-derived CDR1 and CDR2 are MNHNS and SASEGT. Written as DNA, the CDR3 is TGTGCCAGCAGTGACCTAATAGACTCCTACAATGAGCAGTTCTTC. It codes for CASSDLIDSYNEQFF.

The chain is built from TRBV7-8 and TRBJ1-2, with 8 nucleotides matching TRBD1. The CDR3 contains 17 residues. Germline loops: CDR1 SGHVS, CDR2 FQNEAQ. The trim removed 0 bases at V and 8 bases at J, leaving 14 bases unmatched. The CDR3 DNA follows: TGTGCCAGCAGCTTAGCGAATAGGGCAGGGGGCGCATTAGGCTACACCTTC. Its protein is CASSLANRAGGALGYTF.

The chain is built from TRBV25-1 and TRBJ1-5; TRBD1 matches 8 bases. This CDR3 is 18 amino acids long. Trimming removed 4 bases from V and 0 bases from J; junction bases left unmatched: 11. Germline CDR1 and CDR2: MGHDK and SYGVNS. The DNA for the CDR3 is TGTGCCAGCAGTGGATTAACAGGGGGAGCCTATAGCAATCAGCCCCAGCATTTT. As protein: CASSGLTGGAYSNQPQHF.

In this sample, this clone turned up a few times. J is TRBJ2-1 and V is TRBV5-1, with 8 bases fitting TRBD1. Germline CDR1 is SGHRS and CDR2 is YFSETQ. The CDR3 consists of 15 residues. V was clipped by 4 bases and J by 4 bases; unmatched bases: 7. The CDR3, as DNA: TGCGCCAGCAGCGGGCAGGGGGCCGGTTACAATGAGCAGTTCTTC. Its protein is CASSGQGAGYNEQFF.

The CDR3 is CASSVTGLAGAPEGNEQFF. CDR3 in DNA: TGTGCCAGCAGCGTAACTGGACTAGCGGGAGCGCCGGAAGGCAATGAGCAGTTCTTC. V gene TRBV9 combines with J gene TRBJ2-1; the match to TRBD2 covers 13 bases. The trim removed 1 base at V and 6 bases at J, leaving 13 bases unmatched. Germline V lookup: CDR1 SGDLS, CDR2 YYNGEE. The CDR3 is made up of 19 amino acids.

The V and J genes are TRBV30 and TRBJ2-7; 7 bases line up with TRBD1. CDR1 is GTSNPN, CDR2 SVGIG, per germline (reference sequence). The V segment lost 1 base and the J segment 3 bases; nucleotides outside the gene matches: 0. The CDR3 is 12 amino acids. The CDR3 here is CAWSGTGYEQYF. CDR3 sequence (DNA): TGTGCCTGGAGTGGGACAGGCTACGAGCAGTACTTC.

This clone was detected once. This chain uses TRBV12-5 with TRBJ1-2; D possibly corresponds to TRBD1 (6 bases). Between the trimmed V and J ends, which lost 1 base and 5 bases, there was a span of 20 bases. CDR1 is LGHNT, CDR2 FRNRAP, per germline. The CDR3 length is 17 residues. CDR3 bases: TGTGCTAGTGGTTTGGAGTTACAGGGCCTACAACTATATGGCTACACCTTC. Its translation: CASGLELQGLQLYGYTF.

This chain uses TRBV5-1 with TRBJ1-6; no clear D gene. The germline V gene has CDR1 SGHRS and CDR2 YFSETQ. CDR3 length: 17 residues. The V gene lost 0 bases and the J gene lost 4 bases, with 14 bases spanning the gap. CDR3 sequence: CASSLAGSALYNSPLHF. The CDR3 DNA sequence: TGCGCCAGCAGCTTGGCCGGGTCAGCCTTATATAATTCACCCCTCCACTTT.

The rearrangement joins TRBV12-3 or TRBV12-4 to TRBJ1-6, with D hard to call. This CDR3 has 13 residues. Trimming removed 7 bases from V and 6 bases from J, with 10 bases in between. CDR3 protein: CASTRAFNSPLHF. The CDR3 DNA reads TGTGCCAGCACGCGGGCGTTTAATTCACCCCTCCACTTT.

This sequence joins TRBV7-9 and TRBJ1-2; possible D gene TRBD1, 5 bases. The CDR3 length is 13 residues. V was trimmed by 10 bases and J by 5 bases, leaving 17 bases between them. Germline CDR1 and CDR2: SEHNR and FQNEAQ (reference sequence). The CDR3 sequence is CATRDSEGYGYTF. CDR3 coding DNA: TGTGCCACCCGGGACTCTGAGGGATATGGCTACACCTTC.

Written as DNA, the CDR3 is TGTGCCACCAGCAGCCCAACGGGCAGTTTCGACAATGAGCAGTTCTTC. This codes for CATSSPTGSFDNEQFF. The V gene is TRBV15, the J gene TRBJ2-1; no reliable D call. Germline-derived CDR1 and CDR2 are LNHNV and YYDKDF (reference sequence). This CDR3 region has 16 residues. The ends were cut back, 3 bases at V and 5 bases at J, with 17 bases in the middle. Filled out from reference TRBV15 and TRBJ2-1, the complete variable domain reads DAMVIQNPRYQVTQFGKPVTLSCSQTLNHNVMYWYQQKSSQAPKLLFHYYDKDFNNEADTPDNFQSRRPNTSFCFLDIRSPGLGDTAMYLCATSSPTGSFDNEQFFGPGTRLTVL.

As regards this clone: The junction departs from germline at one end; a sequencing error may be responsible. The rearrangement joins TRBV6-2 or TRBV6-3 to TRBJ2-1; 11 nucleotides line up with TRBD2. Per germline, CDR1 MNHEY and CDR2 SVGEGT. This CDR3 has 18 amino acids. In nucleotides, the CDR3 is TGTGCCAGCAGTTACTCTGGTAGCGGGAGGGACTCCGACAATGAGCAGTTCTTC. Encoded protein: CASSYSGSGRDSDNEQFF.

This clone was observed a handful of times. This rearrangement joins TRBV4-2 to TRBJ2-2, with 8 bases identical to TRBD2. The CDR3 consists of 17 residues. V shed 1 base, J shed 2 bases, and the junction held 6 bases outside the gene matches. The germline V gene has CDR1 LGHNA and CDR2 YNFKEQ. CDR3 loop: CASSQVELADNTGELFF. In DNA form, the CDR3 reads TGTGCCAGCAGCCAAGTGGAACTAGCGGATAACACCGGGGAGCTGTTTTTT.

V is TRBV14 and J is TRBJ2-1; possibly TRBD2 for D (6 bases). Looked up from germline, CDR1 is SGHDN and CDR2 is FVKESK. Trimming took 1 base from V and 4 from J, leaving 14 bases between them. The CDR3 length is 16 residues. The DNA for the CDR3 is TGTGCCAGCAGCCAAGTTCTAACGGGAGATTACAATGAGCAGTTCTTC. This translates into CASSQVLTGDYNEQFF.

The chain recombines TRBV11-2 with TRBJ2-1; 8 bases are a match to TRBD2. Germline V gives CDR1 SGHAT, CDR2 FQNNGV. The CDR3 runs 15 residues. V dropped 3 bases and J dropped 4; count of bases not matched to a gene: 5. The CDR3 DNA is TGTGCCAGCAGCTTCGAATTAGCGGGGTACAATGAGCAGTTCTTC. Protein: CASSFELAGYNEQFF.

The genes are TRBV5-1 and TRBJ2-1; D gene unclear. The CDR3 spans 14 residues. V lost 0 bases, J lost 7 bases, and 11 bases lay in between. Germline V gene lookup returns CDR1 SGHRS and CDR2 YFSETQ. CDR3 DNA sequence: TGCGCCAGCAGCTTGGTATCAGCGTGGAATGAGCAGTTCTTC. Translation gives CASSLVSAWNEQFF.

The chain links TRBV6-2 or TRBV6-3 to TRBJ2-1, with 13 bases that match TRBD2. J was trimmed by 9 bases and V by 5 bases; bases with no gene match: 10. The CDR3 has 16 residues. Germline CDR1 is MNHEY and CDR2 is SVGEGT. Here the CDR3 DNA reads TGTGCCAGCAGTAGCACTAGCGGGGGGGCCTCGGCTGAGCAGTTCTTC. This gives the protein CASSSTSGGASAEQFF.